The clone carrying this T cell receptor (beta chain) has only a few counts. What it binds is not known. This CDR3 has 15 amino acids. Unmatched junction bases numbered 4, after V lost 2 bases and J lost 2 bases. Germline CDR1 DFQATT, CDR2 SNEGSKA (reference sequence). This entry comes from a study of T-cell reconstitution after alpha-beta-depleted transplantation in children. Study-wide points: About two months after transplant, alpha-beta T cells reportedly came from several hundred expanded graft clones. After transplant, high TCRbeta diversity at day 60 in some patients arose from surviving recipient T cells and thymic progenitors. Counts and diversity of T cells one year after transplant came mostly from newly produced T cells.

The authors prepared the TCRbeta library with unique molecular identifiers. A single record per CDR3 protein comes from TCRdb applying MiXCR to the PCR reads. The sample comprises hundreds of thousands of distinct CDR3 sequences, around 13% of which are singletons, and around 0.79% rests with the top ten. The chain is built from TRBV20-1 and TRBJ2-5, with 11 bases identical to TRBD2. The receptor's source is a girl aged 2 to 10 with congenital amegakaryocytic thrombocytopenia, due to receive a stem cell transplant. This material consisted of PBMCs, taken before TCRalphabeta/CD19-depleted stem cell transplant. The CDR3 nucleotides read TGCAGTGCTAGAACCGGGACTAGCGGTCAAGAGACCCAGTACTTC. Protein sequence: CSARTGTSGQETQYF.